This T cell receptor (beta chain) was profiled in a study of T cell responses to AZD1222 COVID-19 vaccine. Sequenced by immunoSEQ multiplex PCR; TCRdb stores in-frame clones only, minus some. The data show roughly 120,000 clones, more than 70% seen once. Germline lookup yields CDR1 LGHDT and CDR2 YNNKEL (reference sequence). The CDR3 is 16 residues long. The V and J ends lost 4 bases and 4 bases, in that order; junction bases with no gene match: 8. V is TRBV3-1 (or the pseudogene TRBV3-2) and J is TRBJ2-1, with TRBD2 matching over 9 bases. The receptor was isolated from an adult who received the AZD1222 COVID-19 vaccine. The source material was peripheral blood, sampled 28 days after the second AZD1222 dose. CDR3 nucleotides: TGTGCCAGCAGCCCCTGGCGGGAGGGCCCTTACAATGAGCAGTTCTTC. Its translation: CASSPWREGPYNEQFF.